Presented here are 28 T cell receptor beta chains from one specimen sequenced in a study of early T cells in non-severe SARS-CoV-2 infection listed by TCRdb under 2021. Libraries were made using 5' RACE. The run used a NextSeq 500. TCRdb handled the public reads itself, with Q25 trimming in fastp and clone calling in MiXCR, and kept productive beta chains. For every CDR3 protein sequence, its rows merge into one entry that carries the most common genes and DNA. The sample table holds tens of thousands of distinct CDR3 sequences, of which about 3.7% were seen once. The top ten constitute 5.5% to 7% of the sample. Sequencing used whole blood. These receptors all stem from an adult who was a healthcare worker with PCR-confirmed SARS-CoV-2 infection or an uninfected control (not recorded which).

By proportion, this clonotype is medium-sized (0.01 to 0.1%). The rearrangement uses TRBV19 and TRBJ1-5; D possibly corresponds to TRBD1 (5 bases). The CDR3 consists of 14 residues. CDR1 is LNHDA and CDR2 is SQIVND in the germline V gene (reference sequence). The V gene lost 8 bases and the J gene lost 7 bases, with 18 bases spanning the gap. CDR3 DNA: TGTGCCAGTCAGCGAATCCAGGGACTACAGCCCCAGCATTTT. Translated, it gives CASQRIQGLQPQHF.

Many counts were recorded for this clonotype. The chain recombines TRBV11-2 with TRBJ2-5; TRBD2 might be the D (6 bases). V lost 4 bases and J lost 1, with 10 bases in between. Germline values: CDR1 SGHAT, CDR2 FQNNGV. This CDR3 has 14 amino acids. For the CDR3, the DNA is TGTGCCAGCAGCTCTTCCGGGGGCCAAGAGACCCAGTACTTC. Translated: CASSSSGGQETQYF.

This clonotype is medium-sized. The rearrangement links TRBV6-5 to TRBJ2-7; no clear D gene. V lost 2 bases, J lost 5 bases, and 13 bases lay in between. The CDR3 is 14 residues long. The germline V gene encodes CDR1 MNHEY and CDR2 SVGAGI. The DNA of the CDR3 is TGTGCCAGCAGTTACGACGCTACGTTCGACGAGCAGTACTTC. It codes for CASSYDATFDEQYF.

This clonotype was seen at least ten times. The chain is built from TRBV19 and TRBJ1-5, with 8 positions matching TRBD1. There are 15 residues in the CDR3. V shed 5 bases, J shed 7 bases, and the junction held 10 bases outside the gene matches. The germline V gene has CDR1 LNHDA and CDR2 SQIVND (reference sequence). CDR3 in amino acids: CASSPRQGPGQPQHF. The CDR3 coding sequence is TGTGCCAGTAGTCCAAGACAGGGGCCGGGACAGCCCCAGCATTTT.

This clonotype was picked up many times. J is TRBJ2-3 and V is TRBV6-5; no firm D call. Germline V gives CDR1 MNHEY, CDR2 SVGAGI. Trimming took off 5 bases at V and 0 bases at J, with 12 bases between the two ends. This CDR3 contains 15 residues. The CDR3 sequence is CASSAPSTSTDTQYF. DNA of the CDR3: TGTGCCAGCAGTGCACCATCCACTAGCACAGATACGCAGTATTTT.

This clonotype was seen at least ten times. The gene calls are TRBV11-2 and TRBJ1-3, with D hard to call. Trimming left V 2 bases short and J 0 bases short, with 8 bases between. Germline V gene data show CDR1 as SGHAT and CDR2 as FQNNGV. CDR3 length: 15 amino acids. CDR3 sequence: CASSLPGASGNTIYF. In nucleotides, the CDR3 is TGTGCCAGCAGCTTACCCGGTGCCTCTGGAAACACCATATATTTT.

The sample holds many counts of this clonotype. This chain uses TRBV7-9 with TRBJ2-3, with TRBD1 identical over 10 bases. The CDR3 covers 15 residues. CDR1 and CDR2 from the germline V gene are SEHNR and FQNEAQ (reference sequence). V shed 5 bases, J shed 8 bases, and the junction held 10 bases outside the gene matches. The CDR3 reads CASSPRQGAVGTQYF. CDR3 nucleotide sequence: TGTGCCAGCAGCCCGCGACAGGGGGCCGTAGGTACGCAGTATTTT. Using reference TRBV7-9 and TRBJ2-3 for the parts outside the CDR3, the full variable domain is DTGVSQNPRHKITKRGQNVTFRCDPISEHNRLYWYRQTLGQGPEFLTYFQNEAQLEKSRLLSDRFSAERPKGSFSTLEIQRTEQGDSAMYLCASSPRQGAVGTQYFGPGTRLTVL.

This clonotype was detected many times. The chain employs TRBV6-6 and TRBJ2-7, with D tentatively TRBD1 or TRBD2 (5 bases each). Germline V gives CDR1 MNHNY, CDR2 SVGAGI (reference sequence). The CDR3 contains 15 residues. The V gene lost 4 bases and the J gene lost 2 bases, with 15 bases spanning the gap. CDR3 region: CASSFNSGTPYEQYF. The CDR3 bases are TGTGCCAGCAGTTTCAACTCCGGGACCCCCTACGAGCAGTACTTC.

V is TRBV21-1 and J is TRBJ2-3; the tabulated D call, TRBD1, remains unverified against the DNA. TRBV21-1 is a listed pseudogene. The CDR3 has 17 amino acids. The CDR3 reads CASSKGSTGGRPDTQYF. CDR3 bases: TGTGCCAGCAGCAAAGGGAGTACTGGGGGGCGACCAGATACGCAGTATTTT.

This clonotype was observed at least ten times. The rearrangement links TRBV18 to TRBJ2-1; 7 nucleotides agree with TRBD2. The CDR3 contains 14 residues. Trimming removed 3 bases from V and 10 bases from J; junction bases left unmatched: 9. From germline, CDR1 is KGHSH and CDR2 LQKENI. CDR3 nucleotides: TGTGCCAGCTCACCCGGGGAGGGATATCGCGAGCAGTTCTTC. Translating it yields CASSPGEGYREQFF.

This clonotype was seen ten or more times. The rearrangement uses TRBV5-1 and TRBJ1-2; 8 nucleotides agree with TRBD1. The CDR3 is made up of 17 amino acids. Trimming cost V 0 bases and J 4 bases; bases outside gene matches: 11. Germline V gives CDR1 SGHRS, CDR2 YFSETQ. The CDR3 DNA reads as TGCGCCAGCAGCTTGGCGAGTGGTACAGGGGGAATCTATGGCTACACCTTC. It yields the protein CASSLASGTGGIYGYTF.

This clonotype was recorded many times. The V call is TRBV11-2, the J call TRBJ2-7; perhaps TRBD1 as D (5 bases). The CDR3 runs to 11 residues. Germline V CDR1 and CDR2: SGHAT, FQNNGV. Trimming took 6 bases from V and 4 from J, leaving 7 bases between them. DNA for the CDR3: TGTGCCAGCAGTAGGGGTTACGAGCAGTACTTC. It codes for CASSRGYEQYF.

At least ten counts were recorded for this clonotype. CDR3 DNA: TGTGCCAGCAGTGAAACCGCAGCGAGAGGTGAAAAACTGTTTTTT. This encodes CASSETAARGEKLFF. The rearrangement joins TRBV6-1 to TRBJ1-4; D call uncertain. Germline lookup yields CDR1 MNHNS and CDR2 SASEGT. Trimming took off 2 bases at V and 7 bases at J, with 14 bases between the two ends. CDR3 length: 15 amino acids.

This clonotype was seen repeatedly, ten times or more. The rearrangement links TRBV7-6 to TRBJ2-1; D is undetermined. The V and J ends lost 5 bases and 0 bases respectively, with 23 bases between them. The CDR3 runs to 19 residues. Germline CDR1 is SGHVS and CDR2 is FNYEAQ. CDR3 residues: CASSLDHPSTGSSYNEQFF. The CDR3 DNA is TGTGCCAGCAGCCTTGACCATCCCTCAACCGGTAGCTCCTACAATGAGCAGTTCTTC.

In this sample, this clonotype is medium-sized. The rearrangement uses TRBV5-1 and TRBJ2-2, with D unclear. CDR3 length: 16 residues. With 1 base removed from V and 0 bases from J, the gap between germline ends came to 10 bases. Germline assignment: CDR1 SGHRS and CDR2 YFSETQ. The CDR3 DNA sequence: TGCGCCAGCAGCTTGTCGTCAGCACCGAACACCGGGGAGCTGTTTTTT. Translating gives CASSLSSAPNTGELFF. The full variable domain, rest sourced from reference TRBV5-1 and TRBJ2-2, is KAGVTQTPRYLIKTRGQQVTLSCSPISGHRSVSWYQQTPGQGLQFLFEYFSETQRNKGNFPGRFSGRQFSNSRSEMNVSTLELGDSALYLCASSLSSAPNTGELFFGEGSRLTVL.

The sample holds many counts of this clonotype. The chain carries TRBV6-4 and TRBJ2-3; tentative D call: TRBD1 (6 bases). CDR1 and CDR2 (germline): MRHNA, SNTAGT. This CDR3 is built from 15 residues. V shed 0 bases and J shed 5 bases, with 12 bases lying between them. The CDR3 bases are TGTGCCAGCAGTGACTCGTGGGGCAGGGGAGATACGCAGTATTTT. The encoded protein is CASSDSWGRGDTQYF.

By proportion, this clonotype is medium-sized. The chain carries TRBV27 and TRBJ2-7; the D call may be TRBD1 or TRBD2 (5 bases each). This CDR3 is 14 amino acids long. The ends were cut back, 1 base at V and 3 bases at J, with 10 bases in the middle. The germline V gene encodes CDR1 MNHEY and CDR2 SMNVEV (reference sequence). The CDR3 reads CASSLYGANYEQYF. Written as DNA, the CDR3 is TGTGCCAGCAGTTTATACGGGGCCAACTACGAGCAGTACTTC.

This clonotype was found many times. V usage is TRBV5-1 and J usage is TRBJ2-3; 7 nucleotides agree with TRBD2. Germline lookup yields CDR1 SGHRS and CDR2 YFSETQ. The trim removed 6 bases at V and 4 bases at J, leaving 8 bases unmatched. This CDR3 region has 14 residues. CDR3 in DNA: TGCGCCAGCACCCCACGGGGGGACGCAGATACGCAGTATTTT. The encoded protein is CASTPRGDADTQYF.

This clonotype was counted ten times or more. The rearrangement joins TRBV12-3 or TRBV12-4 to TRBJ1-5; D uncertain. The CDR3 contains 17 residues. Deletions cut 6 bases from V and 0 bases from J, with 18 bases between. The CDR3 nucleotides are TGTGCCAGCAGCCCATTCTCGGCGATCTATAGCAATCAGCCCCAGCATTTT. It codes for CASSPFSAIYSNQPQHF.

This clonotype was counted at least ten times. The CDR3 loop is CASSSSTSPSDEQFF. As DNA, the CDR3 is TGTGCCAGCAGCTCCTCAACTTCACCTAGTGATGAGCAGTTCTTC. The chain recombines TRBV7-6 with TRBJ2-1; D is undetermined. Germline V lookup: CDR1 SGHVS, CDR2 FNYEAQ. CDR3 length: 15 amino acids. V lost 4 bases to trimming and J lost 8 bases, with 18 bases between them.

This clonotype is judged medium-sized. The rearrangement uses TRBV6-6 and TRBJ1-5, with D tentatively TRBD1 (6 bases). Per germline, CDR1 MNHNY and CDR2 SVGAGI (reference sequence). CDR3 size: 14 residues. Between the trimmed V and J ends, which lost 5 bases and 3 bases, there was a span of 11 bases. DNA of the CDR3: TGTGCCAGCAGTAAGGACAGCGTCAATCAGCCCCAGCATTTT. This gives the protein CASSKDSVNQPQHF.

The sample holds many counts of this clonotype. The V gene is TRBV1, the J gene TRBJ2-7; no DNA check was done on the table's D call, TRBD1. TRBV1 is classified as a pseudogene. The CDR3 totals 14 residues. The chain's CDR3 is CTSTPGDLPYEQYF. In DNA, the CDR3 is TGCACCAGCACCCCAGGGGACTTACCCTACGAGCAGTACTTC.

This clonotype is termed medium-sized. This sequence joins TRBV29-1 and TRBJ2-5; 7 nucleotides align to TRBD2. CDR3 length equals 12 residues. The germline V gene encodes CDR1 SQVTM and CDR2 ANQGSEA. Trimming took 4 bases from V and 2 from J; bases not matched to a gene: 1. For the CDR3, the DNA is TGCAGCGTTGCTAGCGGACAAGAGACCCAGTACTTC. It encodes CSVASGQETQYF. The full variable domain, its missing parts supplied by reference TRBV29-1 and TRBJ2-5, is SAVISQKPSRDICQRGTSLTIQCQVDSQVTMMFWYRQQPGQSLTLIATANQGSEATYESGFVIDKFPISRPNLTFSTLTVSNMSPEDSSIYLCSVASGQETQYFGPGTRLLVL.

This clonotype was detected ten times or more. The chain recombines TRBV18 with TRBJ2-2, with 7 positions matching TRBD1. Germline CDR1 reads KGHSH; CDR2 reads LQKENI. The CDR3 runs 16 residues. V lost 0 bases, J lost 5 bases, and 6 bases stayed unmatched. CDR3 nucleotide sequence: TGTGCCAGCTCACCACCGGGACAGACATATACCGGGGAGCTGTTTTTT. Protein: CASSPPGQTYTGELFF. The full variable domain, with the rest looked up from reference TRBV18 and TRBJ2-2, is NAGVMQNPRHLVRRRGQEARLRCSPMKGHSHVYWYRQLPEEGLKFMVYLQKENIIDESGMPKERFSAEFPKEGPSILRIQQVVRGDSAAYFCASSPPGQTYTGELFFGEGSRLTVL.

J is TRBJ2-1 and V is TRBV14, with D perhaps matching TRBD2 (6 bases). This CDR3 contains 17 residues. Germline V gene lookup returns CDR1 SGHDN and CDR2 FVKESK. Trimming left V 4 bases short and J 3 bases short, with 19 bases between. CDR3 sequence reads: CASSPPLERLVYNEQFF. CDR3 nucleotide sequence: TGTGCCAGCAGCCCCCCGTTGGAGCGACTAGTCTACAATGAGCAGTTCTTC.

In this sample, this clonotype turned up many times. This CDR3 reads CASNGGPSTDTQYF. The CDR3 region has the DNA TGTGCCAGTAATGGGGGCCCCAGCACAGATACGCAGTATTTT. V gene TRBV7-9 combines with J gene TRBJ2-3; tentatively, D is TRBD1 (6 bases). The germline V and J ends were trimmed by 9 bases and 0 bases, with 13 bases remaining between them. CDR1 SEHNR and CDR2 FQNEAQ come from the germline V gene (reference sequence). CDR3 length: 14 amino acids.

By share, this clonotype ranks as medium-sized (0.01 to 0.1%). The chain combines TRBV13 with TRBJ1-1; possibly TRBD1 for D (5 bases). This CDR3 region has 12 residues. Germline V gene lookup returns CDR1 PRHDT and CDR2 FYEKMQ (reference sequence). Between the trimmed V and J ends, which lost 5 bases and 11 bases, there was a span of 15 bases. DNA for the CDR3: TGTGCCAGCAGCCCTTTAGGCAGGGTTGCTTTCTTT. Protein: CASSPLGRVAFF.

This clonotype was counted at least ten times. V usage is TRBV11-2 and J usage is TRBJ2-3, with TRBD1 as a possible D gene (6 bases). Germline V gene sequence: CDR1 SGHAT, CDR2 FQNNGV. V was clipped by 2 bases and J by 11 bases, with 20 bases between them. This CDR3 is 15 amino acids long. CDR3 nucleotides: TGTGCCAGCAGCTTATCGTCGGGGACACTAGGTGGGCAGTATTTT. It translates to CASSLSSGTLGGQYF.